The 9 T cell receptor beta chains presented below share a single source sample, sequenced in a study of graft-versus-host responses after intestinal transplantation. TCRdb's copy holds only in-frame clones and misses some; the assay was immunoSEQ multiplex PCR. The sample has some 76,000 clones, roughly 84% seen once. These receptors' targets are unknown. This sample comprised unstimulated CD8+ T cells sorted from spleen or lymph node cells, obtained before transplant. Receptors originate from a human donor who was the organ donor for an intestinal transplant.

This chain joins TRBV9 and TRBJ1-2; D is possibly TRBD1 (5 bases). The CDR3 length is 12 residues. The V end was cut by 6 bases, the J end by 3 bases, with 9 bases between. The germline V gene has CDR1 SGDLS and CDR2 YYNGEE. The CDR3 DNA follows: TGTGCCAGCACAGGGTTGGACTATGGCTACACCTTC. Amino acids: CASTGLDYGYTF.

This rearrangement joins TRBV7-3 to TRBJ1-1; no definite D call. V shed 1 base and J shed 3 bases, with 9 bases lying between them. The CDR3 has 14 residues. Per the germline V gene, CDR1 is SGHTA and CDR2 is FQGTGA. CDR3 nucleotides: TGTGCCAGCAGCTTAAGCGGCCCGGACACTGAAGCTTTCTTT. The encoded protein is CASSLSGPDTEAFF.

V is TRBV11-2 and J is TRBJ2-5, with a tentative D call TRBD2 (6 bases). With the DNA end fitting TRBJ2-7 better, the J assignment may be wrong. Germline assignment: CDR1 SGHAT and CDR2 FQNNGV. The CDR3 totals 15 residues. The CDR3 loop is CASSLSDGGNYEQYF. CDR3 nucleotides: TGTGCCAGCAGCTTAAGTGATGGCGGGAACTACGAGCAGTACTTC.

The CDR3 sequence is CASSHGQSLYNEQFF. DNA of the CDR3: TGTGCCAGCAGCCACGGACAGAGTTTATACAATGAGCAGTTCTTC. The chain links TRBV28 to TRBJ2-1; D is perhaps TRBD1 (6 bases). Germline-derived CDR1 and CDR2 are MDHEN and SYDVKM. V dropped 6 bases and J dropped 4 bases, with 16 bases sitting between them. There are 15 residues in the CDR3.

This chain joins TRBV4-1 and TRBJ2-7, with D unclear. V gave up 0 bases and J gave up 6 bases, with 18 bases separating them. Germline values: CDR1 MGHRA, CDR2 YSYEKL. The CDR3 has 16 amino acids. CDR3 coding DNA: TGCGCCAGCAGCCAAGATTTTCTAGGCGTCTTCCCCGAGCAGTACTTC. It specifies CASSQDFLGVFPEQYF.

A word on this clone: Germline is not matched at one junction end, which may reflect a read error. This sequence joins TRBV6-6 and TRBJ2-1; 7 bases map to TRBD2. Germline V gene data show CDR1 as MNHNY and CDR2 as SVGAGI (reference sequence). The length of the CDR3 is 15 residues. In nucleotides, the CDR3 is TGTGCCAGCAGTTACACTAGCGCCTCCCACAATGAGCAGTTCTTC. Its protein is CASSYTSASHNEQFF.

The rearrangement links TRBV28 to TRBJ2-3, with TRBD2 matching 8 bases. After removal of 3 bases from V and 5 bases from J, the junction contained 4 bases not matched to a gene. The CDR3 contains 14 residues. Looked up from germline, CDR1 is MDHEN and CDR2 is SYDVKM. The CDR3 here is CASSLISGVDTQYF. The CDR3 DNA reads TGTGCCAGCAGTTTGATTAGCGGGGTAGATACGCAGTATTTT.

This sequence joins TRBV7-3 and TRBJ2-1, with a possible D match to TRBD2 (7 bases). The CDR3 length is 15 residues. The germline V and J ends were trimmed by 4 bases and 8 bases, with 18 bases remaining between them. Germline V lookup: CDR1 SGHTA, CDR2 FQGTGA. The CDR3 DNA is TGTGCCAGCAGCTCCATAGGAGGGGGGGGCCATGAGCAGTTCTTC. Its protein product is CASSSIGGGGHEQFF.

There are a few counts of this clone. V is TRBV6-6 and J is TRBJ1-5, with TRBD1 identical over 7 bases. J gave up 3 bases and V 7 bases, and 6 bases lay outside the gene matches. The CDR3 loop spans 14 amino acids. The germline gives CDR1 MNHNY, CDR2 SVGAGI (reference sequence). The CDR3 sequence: CASNTGDANQPQHF. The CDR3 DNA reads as TGTGCCAGCAATACAGGGGATGCCAATCAGCCCCAGCATTTT.